The rows below give T cell receptor beta chains drawn from one sample of a study of blood T cell repertoires in COVID-19. Measured with immunoSEQ multiplex PCR; TCRdb has only the in-frame clones, and not every one. The sample has 17,000 or so clones, about 80% seen once. Sequencing used peripheral blood. The source of these receptors is a man aged 60-69 years with active or convalescent COVID-19. Both conserved end residues are part of each CDR3. Each record gives: clone size, J gene, D gene, V gene, CDR3 DNA, CDR3 protein. The D gene is left open where the match is weak. Only part of the rows carry a size: once, few, many, or a class if the clone is expanded.

>few|TRBJ2-1|TRBD1|TRBV4-1
TGCGCCAGCAGCCTCGGACAGGGTCGGGTCTTC
CASSLGQGRVF
>.|TRBJ1-1|.|TRBV3-1/TRBV3-2
TGTGCCAGCAGCCAAGAACAGGGCGGCACTGAAGCTTTCTTT
CASSQEQGGTEAFF
>.|TRBJ2-2|.|TRBV14
TGTGCCAGCAGCCAAGACAGGGTCGCCGGGGAGCTGTTTTTT
CASSQDRVAGELFF
>.|TRBJ1-4|.|TRBV5-1
TGCGCCAGCAGCTTGGCCGACAGTGGGAATGAAAAACTGTTTTTT
CASSLADSGNEKLFF
>.|TRBJ2-5|.|TRBV7-9
TGTGCCAGCAGCTTAGGTCTACGGGACAAACAAGAGACCCAGTACTTC
CASSLGLRDKQETQYF
>.|TRBJ1-5|.|TRBV30
TGTGCCTGGGGCACCCGGGGGGGAGCCAATCAGCCCCAGCATTTT
CAWGTRGGANQPQHF
>.|TRBJ1-2|.|TRBV19
TGTGCCAGTAGTATAATAAACCGGTACGAGTATGGCTACACCTTC
CASSIINRYEYGYTF
>few|TRBJ1-1|.|TRBV5-1
TGCGCCAGCAGCTCCCGGGACATGAACACTGAAGCTTTCTTT
CASSSRDMNTEAFF
>.|TRBJ2-3|.|TRBV5-4
TGTGCCAGCAGCTTTTGGGGACTCAAGGGGGATACGCAGTATTTT
CASSFWGLKGDTQYF
>.|TRBJ2-7|.|TRBV9
TGTGCCAGCAGCGTAGCTATGGGGGGCGAGCAGTACTTC
CASSVAMGGEQYF
>few|TRBJ2-2|TRBD1|TRBV18
TGTGCCAGCTCACCGGATTCGACAGGGATGGACACCGGGGAGCTGTTTTTT
CASSPDSTGMDTGELFF
>.|TRBJ1-2|.|TRBV28
TGTGCCAGCAGTTTGTCTGCTTCAGTTTATGGCTACACCTTC
CASSLSASVYGYTF
>.|TRBJ1-6|.|TRBV27
TGTGCCAGCAGTCGCGACAGTAGTTTCTCCTATAATTCACCCCTCCACTTT
CASSRDSSFSYNSPLHF
>.|TRBJ2-1|.|TRBV9
TGTGCCAGCAGCGCTAATCCGAGCTCCTACAATGAGCAGTTCTTC
CASSANPSSYNEQFF
>.|TRBJ2-4|.|TRBV28
TGTGCCAGCAGCCTAGGGATACAGGGAGGGGACAAAAACATTCAGTACTTC
CASSLGIQGGDKNIQYF
>.|TRBJ1-6|TRBD1|TRBV13
TGTGCCAGCAGCAGACAGGGAGTCTCTGATTCACCCCTCCACTTT
CASSRQGVSDSPLHF
>.|TRBJ2-7|TRBD1|TRBV28
TGTGCCAGCATGGAGACACAGGGGGCGCGCTACGAGCAGTACTTC
CASMETQGARYEQYF
>once|TRBJ2-3|TRBD2|TRBV5-3
TGTGCCAGAAGCTCCATAGCGGGAGCCACAGATACGCAGTATTTT
CARSSIAGATDTQYF
>once|TRBJ1-6|TRBD1|TRBV5-6
TGTGCCAGCAGCTCGCGACAGGGAAGTTCACCCCTCCACTTT
CASSSRQGSSPLHF
>.|TRBJ2-1|TRBD2|TRBV5-5
TGTGCCAGCAGCTTGGAGGTAGCGGGGTTCCTTTCAAGCTCCTACAATGAGCAGTTCTTC
CASSLEVAGFLSSSYNEQFF
>.|TRBJ2-3|TRBD1|TRBV24-1
TGTGCCACCAGTGATTTCCTGGGACAGGGCACAGATACGCAGTATTTT
CATSDFLGQGTDTQYF
>once|TRBJ1-2|.|TRBV5-1
TGCGCCAGCAGCGAATCTGCTGGCCCAGATGGCTACACCTTC
CASSESAGPDGYTF
>.|TRBJ1-1|.|TRBV15
TGTGCCACCAGCAGAGATCGAACGGGGGTCACTGAAGCTTTCTTT
CATSRDRTGVTEAFF
>.|TRBJ2-7|.|TRBV2
TGTGCCAGCAGTGAGGGCAGTGCCTACGAGCAGTACTTC
CASSEGSAYEQYF
>few|TRBJ2-5|.|TRBV29-1
TGCAGCGTTGAAGGAGGGATAGAGACCCAGTACTTC
CSVEGGIETQYF
>.|TRBJ1-2|TRBD1|TRBV4-1
TGCGCCAGCAGCCAAGGTATCGGGACAGGGCCCTATGGCTACACCTTC
CASSQGIGTGPYGYTF
>once|TRBJ1-1|.|TRBV12-3/TRBV12-4
TGTGCCAGCAGCCCAGGGTTCACTGAAGCTTTCTTT
CASSPGFTEAFF
>.|TRBJ1-4|.|TRBV6-5
TGTGCCAGCACCCTAATTGGTAATGAAAAACTGTTTTTT
CASTLIGNEKLFF
>.|TRBJ1-5|.|TRBV29-1
TGCAGCGTCGGGGCAGGGGCGCGACAGCCCCAGCATTTT
CSVGAGARQPQHF
>.|TRBJ2-1|TRBD2|TRBV18
TGTGCCAGCTCACCACCAGTGTTGCGGGGGGACTACAATGAGCAGTTCTTC
CASSPPVLRGDYNEQFF
>.|TRBJ2-1|TRBD2|TRBV7-2
TGTGCCAGCAGCTTAGGTGTTAGCGGGGGGGGTGAGCAGTTCTTC
CASSLGVSGGGEQFF
>.|TRBJ1-1|.|TRBV6-5
TGTGCCAGCAGACCAGGGGTCGTGAACACTGAAGCTTTCTTT
CASRPGVVNTEAFF
>.|TRBJ2-5|TRBD2|TRBV2
TGTGCCAGCAGTGAAGCGTCTAGCGGTCAAGAGACCCAGTACTTC
CASSEASSGQETQYF
>.|TRBJ1-1|TRBD1|TRBV7-9
TGTGCCAGCAGCTTAGGGGACAGGGGTGGCACTGAAGCTTTCTTT
CASSLGDRGGTEAFF
>.|TRBJ2-7|.|TRBV29-1
TGCAGCGTTCGGGGGGCGGACTACGAGCAGTACTTC
CSVRGADYEQYF
>.|TRBJ2-1|.|TRBV7-9
TGTGCCAGCAGCCCGAAGGTAGGGGCGAGGTCCTACAATGAGCAGTTCTTC
CASSPKVGARSYNEQFF
>.|TRBJ2-7|.|TRBV18
TGTGCCAGCTCACCAACAGTGGACGAGCAGTACTTC
CASSPTVDEQYF
>.|TRBJ2-3|.|TRBV7-9
TGTGCCAGCAGCGCTCTTGGGGGGAGCGCTCCTACAGATACGCAGTATTTT
CASSALGGSAPTDTQYF
>once|TRBJ2-2|TRBD1|TRBV7-3
TGTGCCAGCAGCCCCCGGACAGGGTACACCGGGGAGCTGTTTTTT
CASSPRTGYTGELFF
>.|TRBJ1-3|.|TRBV18
TGTGCCAGCTCACCACCCGCCAGGGCTGGAAACACCATATATTTT
CASSPPARAGNTIYF
>once|TRBJ1-6|.|TRBV11-2
TGTGCCAGCAGACAACAAGGGGTTAATTCACCCCTCCACTTT
CASRQQGVNSPLHF
>.|TRBJ2-5|TRBD1|TRBV7-7
TGTGCCAGCAGCTTAACGGGACAGGCAGAGACCCAGTACTTC
CASSLTGQAETQYF
>.|TRBJ2-5|TRBD2|TRBV3-1/TRBV3-2
TGTGCCAGCAGCCGGGATATCAATACTAGCGGGGGGGCGTCCCTAGAGACCCAGTACTTC
CASSRDINTSGGASLETQYF
>.|TRBJ1-2|TRBD1|TRBV2
TGTGCCAGCAAGGGGGCCAGGATTCAGGGAGGCTACACCTTC
CASKGARIQGGYTF
>.|TRBJ2-7|TRBD2|TRBV18
TGTGCCAGCTCACCTAGCGGGGGACACGAGCAGTACTTC
CASSPSGGHEQYF
>.|TRBJ2-3|TRBD1|TRBV6-1
TGTGCCAGCAGTGAAGCGAGGGGACAGGGGCTCCATACGCAGTATTTT
CASSEARGQGLHTQYF
>.|TRBJ2-1|TRBD1|TRBV5-5
TGTGCCAGCAGCTTAGGCGGGCAGGGGGCTTCCTACAATGAGCAGTTCTTC
CASSLGGQGASYNEQFF
>few|TRBJ2-2|.|TRBV18
TGTGCCAGCTCACCGCGGACCGGGGAGCTGTTTTTT
CASSPRTGELFF
>once|TRBJ2-2|.|TRBV28
TGTGCCAGCGGGGGCCCAGGGGTACAGACCGGGGAGCTGTTTTTT
CASGGPGVQTGELFF
>.|TRBJ2-7|TRBD2|TRBV30
TGTGCCTGGGGCCGACTAGCGGGAGACGAGCAGTACTTC
CAWGRLAGDEQYF
>.|TRBJ2-7|.|TRBV19
TGTGCCAGTAGTATAGGGGGAACAGGCTTGACCTACGAGCAGTACTTC
CASSIGGTGLTYEQYF
>.|TRBJ2-3|TRBD1|TRBV10-1
TGCGCCAGCAGCGCCGGGACAGACAACACAGATACGCAGTATTTT
CASSAGTDNTDTQYF
>.|TRBJ2-1|.|TRBV24-1
TGTGCCACCAGTGTTCCCGGGACACTGGCATTTGAGCAGTTCTTC
CATSVPGTLAFEQFF
>.|TRBJ2-7|.|TRBV6-5
TGTGCCAGCAACACCCCTCGAGGCTCCTACGAGCAGTACTTC
CASNTPRGSYEQYF
>.|TRBJ1-1|.|TRBV12-5
TGTGCTAGTGGTTTGGTACAGGGTACTCGATCTGAAGCTTTCTTT
CASGLVQGTRSEAFF